A selection of T cell receptor beta chains follows, all from one sample in a study of blood T cell repertoires in COVID-19. Repertoires were generated with immunoSEQ multiplex PCR, while TCRdb's copy carries only in-frame clones and drops some. This sample has roughly 80,000 clones, with 70% to 90% found just once. Sequenced material: peripheral blood. Receptors were obtained from a woman older than 75 with acute or convalescent COVID-19. The CDR3 runs from the conserved cysteine through the conserved F or W. The D gene is left open where the match is weak. The size entry is marked missing in some rows and otherwise reads once, few, many or a size class.

J: TRBJ2-1; size: NA; D: TRBD2; V: TRBV7-3; length: 14; CDR3: CASSHLEREYEQFF; DNA: TGTGCCAGCAGCCACCTGGAGCGGGAGTATGAGCAGTTCTTC
J: TRBJ1-5; size: NA; D: NA; V: TRBV30; length: 13; CDR3: CAWSPGSNQPQHF; DNA: TGTGCCTGGAGTCCGGGGAGCAATCAGCCCCAGCATTTT
J: TRBJ1-2; size: NA; D: NA; V: TRBV24-1; length: 13; CDR3: CATSTQSDYGYTF; DNA: TGTGCCACCAGTACACAGAGTGACTATGGCTACACCTTC
J: TRBJ1-2; size: NA; D: TRBD1; V: TRBV19; length: 16; CDR3: CASSISRQGNFYGYTF; DNA: TGTGCCAGTAGTATAAGTCGACAGGGGAATTTCTATGGCTACACCTTC
J: TRBJ1-2; size: NA; D: TRBD1; V: TRBV5-1; length: 13; CDR3: CASSRDSSYGYTF; DNA: TGCGCCAGCAGCCGGGACAGCTCCTATGGCTACACCTTC
J: TRBJ1-1; size: NA; D: NA; V: TRBV10-3; length: 17; CDR3: CAISESGERKGRTEAFF; DNA: TGTGCCATCAGTGAGTCTGGAGAGAGGAAGGGGCGCACTGAAGCTTTCTTT
J: TRBJ2-3; size: NA; D: TRBD2; V: TRBV9; length: 16; CDR3: CASSLGLAVLTDTQYF; DNA: TGTGCCAGCAGCCTCGGACTAGCGGTTCTCACAGATACGCAGTATTTT
J: TRBJ1-2; size: NA; D: TRBD1; V: TRBV19; length: 15; CDR3: CASTAQGRANYGYTF; DNA: TGTGCCAGTACCGCACAGGGGAGAGCTAACTATGGCTACACCTTC
J: TRBJ2-7; size: NA; D: TRBD1; V: TRBV18; length: 15; CDR3: CASSPVRTGAYEQYF; DNA: TGTGCCAGCTCACCAGTGCGGACAGGGGCCTACGAGCAGTACTTC
J: TRBJ2-3; size: NA; D: TRBD2; V: TRBV30; length: 14; CDR3: CAWTTTSNTDTQYF; DNA: TGTGCCTGGACGACGACTAGCAACACAGATACGCAGTATTTT
J: TRBJ2-5; size: once; D: NA; V: TRBV5-1; length: 15; CDR3: CASSSAQKAEETQYF; DNA: TGCGCCAGCAGCTCCGCCCAAAAAGCGGAAGAGACCCAGTACTTC
J: TRBJ2-7; size: NA; D: NA; V: TRBV11-2; length: 12; CDR3: CASSRVGREQYF; DNA: TGTGCCAGCAGCCGCGTGGGGAGGGAGCAGTACTTC
J: TRBJ2-3; size: NA; D: TRBD2; V: TRBV7-2; length: 15; CDR3: CASSSSGGAADTQYF; DNA: TGTGCCAGCAGCTCGAGCGGGGGGGCCGCGGATACGCAGTATTTT
J: TRBJ1-4; size: NA; D: NA; V: TRBV28; length: 16; CDR3: CASSLNGGSPGEKLFF; DNA: TGTGCCAGCAGTTTGAATGGTGGGAGCCCCGGGGAAAAACTGTTTTTT
J: TRBJ1-1; size: once; D: NA; V: TRBV6-6; length: 13; CDR3: CASNRGEGTEAFF; DNA: TGTGCCAGCAACCGGGGGGAGGGCACTGAAGCTTTCTTT
J: TRBJ2-1; size: NA; D: TRBD2; V: TRBV19; length: 16; CDR3: CASTPRTSGSKSEQFF; DNA: TGTGCCAGTACCCCGCGCACTAGCGGGAGTAAAAGTGAGCAGTTCTTC
J: TRBJ1-1; size: NA; D: NA; V: TRBV5-1; length: 14; CDR3: CASSLGPQNTEAFF; DNA: TGCGCCAGCAGCTTGGGGCCGCAGAACACTGAAGCTTTCTTT
J: TRBJ2-6; size: few; D: NA; V: TRBV15; length: 15; CDR3: CATSGTRAGANVLTF; DNA: TGTGCCACCAGCGGAACTAGGGCTGGGGCCAACGTCCTGACTTTC
J: TRBJ2-2; size: NA; D: TRBD1; V: TRBV7-9; length: 17; CDR3: CASSLGPRGQVTGELFF; DNA: TGTGCCAGCAGCTTGGGCCCCAGGGGGCAGGTTACCGGGGAGCTGTTTTTT
J: TRBJ2-3; size: NA; D: NA; V: TRBV29-1; length: 12; CDR3: CSVEYGTDTQYF; DNA: TGCAGCGTTGAATACGGGACAGATACGCAGTATTTT
J: TRBJ1-5; size: NA; D: NA; V: TRBV19; length: 15; CDR3: CASSITSAGNQPQHF; DNA: TGTGCCAGTAGTATTACGAGCGCAGGCAATCAGCCCCAGCATTTT
J: TRBJ1-2; size: NA; D: TRBD1; V: TRBV10-3; length: 13; CDR3: CAISSTGDYGYTF; DNA: TGTGCCATCAGCTCGACAGGGGACTATGGCTACACCTTC
J: TRBJ2-5; size: NA; D: TRBD1; V: TRBV3-1/TRBV3-2; length: 16; CDR3: CASTEVGDRGRETQYF; DNA: TGTGCCAGCACTGAGGTGGGGGACAGGGGGCGAGAGACCCAGTACTTC
J: TRBJ1-2; size: NA; D: NA; V: TRBV19; length: 11; CDR3: CATHVNYGYTF; DNA: TGTGCCACACACGTGAACTATGGCTACACCTTC
J: TRBJ1-5; size: NA; D: NA; V: TRBV4-3; length: 13; CDR3: CASSLRERHPQHF; DNA: TGCGCCAGCAGCCTTCGAGAAAGACATCCACAGCATTTT
J: TRBJ1-2; size: NA; D: TRBD1; V: TRBV7-9; length: 15; CDR3: CASSLDRGPVGGYTF; DNA: TGTGCCAGCAGCTTGGACAGGGGACCTGTAGGTGGCTACACCTTC
J: TRBJ2-1; size: once; D: TRBD2; V: TRBV7-2; length: 15; CDR3: CASSTRGSSYNEQFF; DNA: TGTGCCAGCAGCACGCGGGGGAGCTCCTACAATGAGCAGTTCTTC
J: TRBJ1-1; size: NA; D: NA; V: TRBV7-3; length: 13; CDR3: CASSLDSHTEAFF; DNA: TGTGCCAGCAGCTTAGACAGTCACACTGAAGCTTTCTTT
J: TRBJ1-2; size: NA; D: NA; V: TRBV2; length: 14; CDR3: CATTSQLANYGYTF; DNA: TGTGCCACCACGAGTCAGCTAGCTAACTATGGCTACACCTTC
J: TRBJ2-7; size: once; D: NA; V: TRBV3-1/TRBV3-2; length: 15; CDR3: CASSQESGLAYEQYF; DNA: TGTGCCAGCAGCCAAGAGTCAGGGCTTGCCTACGAGCAGTACTTC
J: TRBJ1-1; size: NA; D: TRBD1; V: TRBV7-9; length: 16; CDR3: CASSLDGRGLSTEAFF; DNA: TGTGCCAGCAGCTTAGACGGCAGGGGGCTTAGCACTGAAGCTTTCTTT
J: TRBJ2-7; size: NA; D: TRBD1; V: TRBV24-1; length: 16; CDR3: CATSDFSLDRGYEQYF; DNA: TGTGCCACCAGTGATTTCTCTCTTGACAGGGGGTACGAGCAGTACTTC
J: TRBJ1-3; size: NA; D: NA; V: TRBV19; length: 13; CDR3: CASSPRAGNTIYF; DNA: TGTGCCAGTAGTCCCAGGGCTGGAAACACCATATATTTT
J: TRBJ1-2; size: once; D: TRBD1; V: TRBV2; length: 13; CDR3: CASRPDRVSGYTF; DNA: TGTGCCAGCAGGCCGGACAGGGTGAGCGGCTACACCTTC
J: TRBJ2-1; size: NA; D: TRBD2; V: TRBV11-3; length: 16; CDR3: CASSQRGLAGYNEQFF; DNA: TGTGCCAGCAGCCAACGGGGACTAGCGGGATACAATGAGCAGTTCTTC
J: TRBJ2-1; size: NA; D: NA; V: TRBV6-5; length: 14; CDR3: CASSYSPNTPEQFF; DNA: TGTGCCAGCAGTTACTCGCCCAACACCCCTGAGCAGTTCTTC
J: TRBJ1-1; size: NA; D: TRBD1; V: TRBV30; length: 14; CDR3: CAWSEGQLNTEAFF; DNA: TGTGCCTGGAGTGAGGGACAGTTAAACACTGAAGCTTTCTTT